Listed here is a single TCR beta chain. This clonotype has just a few counts. The antigen it recognizes is unknown. One base away there is no much larger clone; base qualities are not given. The data were taken from a study of identical twins (dated by TCRdb to the mid-2010s). With respect to the entire study: The study deep-sequenced TCR alpha and beta repertoires from monozygotic twins, unrelated adults of various ages and cord blood to test whether fetal clonotypes persist. To rule out contamination, the twin experiments were replicated at different times with different library preparation protocols.

Results and caveats for the whole study, not just this receptor: In monozygotic twins, recombination models systematically underestimated out-of-frame TCR alpha sharing, but the models matched the sharing seen between unrelated individuals. Because the same donors could not be followed over many years, conclusions were based on cross-sectional statistical analysis. Compared with coincidental sharing between unrelated individuals, out-of-frame TCR alpha sequences shared between twins had an excess of sequences with low generation probability. Fewer insertions were carried by abundant cord blood beta clonotypes; a weaker similar trend was observed in young adult naive repertoires, while no such trend was observed in memory repertoires. The excess sharing between twins in beta out-of-frame sequences was weaker because fewer shared sequences reduced the signal-to-noise ratio. Zero-insertion analyses could be partly confounded by invariant T cells such as MAIT and iNKT, although diverse VJ usage argued against such confounding for most clonotypes.

Library method: 5' RACE. The instrument given in TCRdb is Illumina HiSeq 2000. A universal primer binding site was added through template switching, and the final cDNA carried a unique molecular identifier so that TCR cDNA molecules could be counted accurately. Specific primers in the conserved constant-segment region were used to synthesize first-strand cDNA for TCR alpha and beta chains. To control for contamination, each cDNA library was double barcoded with a SMART-Mk sample barcode plus Illumina barcodes. TruSeq adapter sequences and Illumina sample barcodes were added in two successive PCR steps. The Illumina HiSeq platform was used with custom primers to sequence TCR alpha and beta cDNA libraries. As for how the authors treated the data: Unique molecular identifiers were extracted from raw reads with MiGEC, and CDR3 positions were determined with MiXCR. For each individual, recombination models were inferred using an EM algorithm with the repgenHMM and IGoR tools. The tcR package in R was used for shared clonotype analysis, with sharing normalized by the product of cloneset sizes. To study raw recombination free of thymic and clonal selection effects, out-of-frame nonproductive sequences were analyzed. TCRdb reprocessed the public reads (quality trimming at Q25 with fastp, clone calling with MiXCR) and kept in-frame beta chains. CDR3 protein sequences are deduplicated, and each keeps its most common genes and DNA. The authors' filters were not applied to this entry. The sample profile shows around 100,000 distinct CDR3 sequences; 5.9% of them were found once. The ten largest account for 10% to 15% of the sample.

V loses 5 bases, J loses 2 bases, and the germline ends lie 9 bases apart. The CDR3, from cysteine to phenylalanine, totals 13 residues. Only the CDR3 region is kept as DNA, spanning 39 bases read in frame from base 1. Only healthy Caucasian donors were included. Using Miltenyi CD45RO+ enrichment and human naive T-cell isolation kits, memory (CD45RO+) and naive T cells were isolated from PBMC. Sample: memory T cells sorted from blood. The sample's cell subset or site label, in plain terms: CD45RO+ enriched T cells. The rearrangement joined TRBV12-3 or TRBV12-4 to TRBJ2-5; TRBD1 might be the D gene, on 6 matching bases. The origin of this receptor is a woman in her 50s in good health. The nucleotide sequence reads TGTGCCAGCAGTGCCGACAGGCAAGAGACCCAGTACTTC. Translated, this is CASSADRQETQYF.